This TCR beta chain is drawn from a study of blood T cell repertoires in COVID-19. The wider study: COVID-19 samples from acute and convalescent phases originated in the United States, Italy and Spain. Nucleic acid was either cDNA or gDNA, and it came from T cells, B-cell-depleted T cells, or PBMCs.

The germline V gene has CDR1 GTSNPN and CDR2 SVGIG (reference sequence). With 6 bases removed from V and 6 bases from J, the gap between germline ends came to 19 bases. The CDR3 sequence is 14 residues long. How the authors handled the data: Scientists estimated how many nucleated cells there were by amplifying reference gene primers. TCRdb keeps only in-frame clones here, not all; method: immunoSEQ multiplex PCR. V and J calls and clone size are as listed in that table; D and trimming were resolved from the DNA. The table lists 220,000 or so clones, 65% to 85% of them singletons. The J gene is TRBJ2-3, the V gene TRBV30; weak D call: TRBD1 (6 bases). This clonotype was sampled from a woman aged 55-69 years with acute or convalescent COVID-19. Sequenced input: peripheral blood. The CDR3: CACKTGNLVDTQYF. The DNA for the CDR3 is TGTGCCTGCAAGACAGGCAACTTGGTGGATACGCAGTATTTT. The full variable domain, completed using reference TRBV30 and TRBJ2-3, is SQTIHQWPATLVQPVGSPLSLECTVEGTSNPNLYWYRQAAGRGLQLLFYSVGIGQISSEVPQNLSASRPQDRQFILSSKKLLLSDSGFYLCACKTGNLVDTQYFGPGTRLTVL.